These 20 T cell receptor beta chains share one sample of origin, sequenced in a study of cytomegalovirus exposure and HLA in healthy donors. The PCR made use of 60 Vbeta and 13 Jbeta primers. TCRdb's table, derived via immunoSEQ multiplex PCR, lists solely in-frame clones and lacks some. The data show some 160,000 clones, around 80% seen once. Material for sequencing was PBMCs. The receptors derive from a man younger than 35 in good health and CMV-seronegative.

The genes are TRBV18 and TRBJ2-7; D perhaps matches TRBD1 (6 bases). Trimming took 3 bases from V and 4 from J, leaving 10 bases between them. The germline gives CDR1 KGHSH, CDR2 LQKENI. The CDR3 length is 13 residues. CDR3 nucleotide sequence: TGTGCCAGCTCACCTACAGGGAAGTACGAGCAGTACTTC. This encodes CASSPTGKYEQYF. The whole variable domain, filled in from reference TRBV18 and TRBJ2-7, reads NAGVMQNPRHLVRRRGQEARLRCSPMKGHSHVYWYRQLPEEGLKFMVYLQKENIIDESGMPKERFSAEFPKEGPSILRIQQVVRGDSAAYFCASSPTGKYEQYFGPGTRLTVT.

This clone is labeled medium-sized. This rearrangement joins TRBV28 to TRBJ2-3; 10 bases agree with TRBD2. Unmatched junction bases numbered 10, after V lost 6 bases and J lost 4 bases. Per the germline V gene, CDR1 is MDHEN and CDR2 is SYDVKM. The CDR3 extends over 16 amino acids. CDR3 nucleotide sequence: TGTGCCAGCAGGCTACTAGCGGGATCGAGGGCAGATACGCAGTATTTT. Its translation is CASRLLAGSRADTQYF.

The J gene is TRBJ1-2, the V gene TRBV19; D gene ambiguous. Germline loops: CDR1 LNHDA, CDR2 SQIVND (reference sequence). This CDR3 comprises 13 residues. The germline V and J ends were trimmed by 1 base and 8 bases, with 11 bases remaining between them. The DNA of the CDR3 is TGTGCCAGTAGTATAGTCAGCGGGAGAGGCTACACCTTC. It translates to CASSIVSGRGYTF.

The chain couples TRBV19 to TRBJ2-3, with D possibly matching TRBD1 (5 bases). V was trimmed by 2 bases and J by 1 base, leaving 10 bases between them. The CDR3 totals 15 residues. Looked up from germline, CDR1 is LNHDA and CDR2 is SQIVND (reference sequence). CDR3 sequence reads: CASSIPTGGTDTQYF. CDR3 in DNA: TGTGCCAGTAGTATACCCACAGGAGGCACAGATACGCAGTATTTT.

The chain combines TRBV7-2 with TRBJ2-7; 7 nucleotides align to TRBD2. Germline assignment: CDR1 SGHTA and CDR2 FQGNSA. CDR3 length: 16 amino acids. J gave up 2 bases and V 0 bases, and 7 bases lay outside the gene matches. The CDR3 coding sequence is TGTGCCAGCAGCTTAGCGGTAGCGGGTGAAGCCTACGAGCAGTACTTC. This gives the protein CASSLAVAGEAYEQYF.

The sample holds a few counts of this clone. The V and J genes are TRBV10-3 and TRBJ2-1, with TRBD2 identical over 15 bases. The CDR3 consists of 17 residues. The junction had 14 bases not matched to a gene; V was cut back by 2 bases and J by 15 bases. Germline V lookup: CDR1 ENHRY, CDR2 SYGVKD. CDR3: CAISEPEGLAGGPSSFF. In DNA form, the CDR3 reads TGTGCCATCAGTGAGCCCGAAGGACTAGCGGGGGGGCCATCATCGTTCTTC.

The chain carries TRBV27 and TRBJ2-2; D unresolved. The length of the CDR3 is 13 residues. The V end was cut by 6 bases, the J end by 4 bases, with 9 bases between. Germline loops: CDR1 MNHEY, CDR2 SMNVEV (reference sequence). Here the CDR3 reads CASRFRGTGELFF. CDR3 DNA sequence: TGTGCCAGCAGGTTCCGCGGCACCGGGGAGCTGTTTTTT.

This clone is a singleton in its sample. This chain uses TRBV28 with TRBJ1-1; no clear D. V was shortened by 8 bases and J by 1 base, with 5 bases between the two germline ends. CDR1 and CDR2 from the germline V gene are MDHEN and SYDVKM. The length of the CDR3 is 11 residues. CDR3 protein: CASSGNTEAFF. The DNA of the CDR3 is TGTGCCAGCTCGGGGAACACTGAAGCTTTCTTT.

This chain links TRBV20-1 with TRBJ2-7; 7 bases agree with TRBD1. The CDR3 spans 11 residues. Per germline, CDR1 DFQATT and CDR2 SNEGSKA (reference sequence). Trimming took 6 bases from V and 2 from J; bases not matched to a gene: 1. The chain's CDR3 is CSAQGAYEQYF. The CDR3, as DNA: TGCAGTGCGCAGGGGGCCTACGAGCAGTACTTC.

This chain connects TRBV27 to TRBJ2-7; a possible D gene is TRBD2 (7 bases). CDR1 is MNHEY, CDR2 SMNVEV, per germline (reference sequence). V dropped 1 base and J dropped 5 bases, with 18 bases sitting between them. This CDR3 is built from 16 residues. Written as DNA, the CDR3 is TGTGCCAGCAGTTTATTGGCGAGGGGGGGAATCGACGAGCAGTACTTC. Translating gives CASSLLARGGIDEQYF.

The chain joins TRBV6-4 to TRBJ2-7; tentatively, D is TRBD1 (6 bases). Germline V gene lookup returns CDR1 MRHNA and CDR2 SNTAGT. V lost 8 bases and J 3 bases, leaving 20 bases between the germline ends. The CDR3 is 15 residues long. CDR3 nucleotide sequence: TGTGCCAGCTTGACCGGCCGGGACACTTACTACGAGCAGTACTTC. Amino acids: CASLTGRDTYYEQYF.

V usage is TRBV7-9 and J usage is TRBJ2-5; TRBD2 is a possible D gene (6 bases). The CDR3 contains 17 residues. V dropped 2 bases and J dropped 5 bases, with 21 bases sitting between them. Germline V CDR1 and CDR2: SEHNR, FQNEAQ (reference sequence). The CDR3 DNA is TGTGCCAGCAGCTTACCGGGCTGGGGGGTTGGTGCGGAGACCCAGTACTTC. Translation gives CASSLPGWGVGAETQYF.

V is TRBV4-1 and J is TRBJ1-2; 10 nucleotides agree with TRBD1. CDR1 and CDR2 from the germline V gene are MGHRA and YSYEKL. V lost 1 base and J lost 8; bases outside the gene matches: 10. The CDR3 runs 16 residues. The CDR3 sequence: CASSQGGTGALEGYTF. CDR3 nucleotides: TGCGCCAGCAGCCAAGGAGGGACAGGGGCGTTGGAAGGCTACACCTTC.

The chain couples TRBV5-6 to TRBJ2-3, with 8 bases matching TRBD2. This CDR3 spans 15 amino acids. Losses at the gene ends were 0 bases for V and 0 bases for J; bases not matched to a gene: 0. Germline V gives CDR1 SGHDT, CDR2 YYEEEE. CDR3 nucleotides: TGTGCCAGCAGCTTGGTAGCGGGAAGCACAGATACGCAGTATTTT. Translated, it gives CASSLVAGSTDTQYF.

The J gene is TRBJ1-2, the V gene TRBV27; the match to TRBD1 covers 8 bases. CDR1 MNHEY and CDR2 SMNVEV come from the germline V gene (reference sequence). The length of the CDR3 is 15 residues. With 5 bases clipped from V and 0 bases from J, the junction kept 5 bases outside the gene matches. The CDR3 here is CASSPGGSPNYGYTF. DNA for the CDR3: TGTGCCAGCAGTCCAGGGGGCTCCCCTAACTATGGCTACACCTTC.

This sequence joins TRBV27 and TRBJ2-3; 8 positions agree with TRBD1. The CDR3 spans 15 residues. Germline lookup yields CDR1 MNHEY and CDR2 SMNVEV (reference sequence). Losses at the gene ends were 3 bases for V and 1 base for J; bases not matched to a gene: 3. CDR3 nucleotides: TGTGCCAGCAGTTTCAGGGGGCCCGGCACAGATACGCAGTATTTT. It codes for CASSFRGPGTDTQYF.

The chain has TRBV30 and TRBJ2-5, with 7 bases that match TRBD1. The germline gives CDR1 GTSNPN, CDR2 SVGIG (reference sequence). J gave up 5 bases and V 5 bases, and 8 bases lay outside the gene matches. This CDR3 has 13 amino acids. The CDR3 DNA sequence: TGTGCCTGGGCCCGCACAGGGGCGGAGACCCAGTACTTC. It is translated as CAWARTGAETQYF.

The J gene is TRBJ2-7, the V gene TRBV27; TRBD1 might be the D (6 bases). From germline, CDR1 is MNHEY and CDR2 SMNVEV (reference sequence). V was trimmed by 5 bases and J by 0 bases, leaving 14 bases between them. This CDR3 is 15 amino acids long. CDR3 nucleotides: TGTGCCAGCAGTCCCGTGGACAGACCCTCCTACGAGCAGTACTTC. Amino acids: CASSPVDRPSYEQYF.

CDR3 amino acids: CASSSLGQGRTKAFF. The CDR3 DNA sequence: TGTGCCAGCAGTTCCCTGGGACAGGGGCGCACAAAAGCTTTCTTT. This chain uses TRBV27 with TRBJ1-1, with TRBD1 matching over 10 bases. Per the germline V gene, CDR1 is MNHEY and CDR2 is SMNVEV (reference sequence). Trimming removed 4 bases from V and 9 bases from J; junction bases left unmatched: 11. The CDR3 spans 15 residues.

The chain is built from TRBV5-1 and TRBJ2-1; TRBD1 aligns across 9 bases. Trimming cost V 5 bases and J 6 bases; bases outside gene matches: 9. Germline values: CDR1 SGHRS, CDR2 YFSETQ. This CDR3 has 15 residues. The CDR3 protein is CASSSRDRVLNEQFF. The CDR3 nucleotides are TGCGCCAGCAGTTCCAGGGACAGGGTCCTCAATGAGCAGTTCTTC.